The 17 T cell receptor beta chains reported below all come from one sample, sequenced in a study of blood T cell repertoires in COVID-19. Some clones are missing from TCRdb's copy, which holds only in-frame ones; the method was immunoSEQ multiplex PCR. The table includes hundreds of thousands of clones, around 88% detected once. Sample: PBMCs or T cells enriched from blood (not recorded which). The receptors derive from a woman between 45 and 65 years old with acute COVID-19.

The rearrangement joins TRBV11-2 to TRBJ2-1; TRBD2 matches at 11 bases. Germline trimming cut 1 base from V and 10 bases from J; bases unmatched to any gene: 6. CDR3 size: 15 residues. The germline V gene encodes CDR1 SGHAT and CDR2 FQNNGV. In nucleotides, the CDR3 is TGTGCCAGCAGCTTAGTACTAGCGGGAGCTGGGGAGCAGTTCTTC. As protein: CASSLVLAGAGEQFF. Full variable domain (remainder filled in from reference TRBV11-2 and TRBJ2-1): EAGVAQSPRYKIIEKRQSVAFWCNPISGHATLYWYQQILGQGPKLLIQFQNNGVVDDSQLPKDRFSAERLKGVDSTLKIQPAKLEDSAVYLCASSLVLAGAGEQFFGPGTRLTVL.

The rearrangement uses TRBV19 and TRBJ2-7; 7 bases are shared with TRBD1. Germline loops: CDR1 LNHDA, CDR2 SQIVND (reference sequence). J lost 7 bases, V lost 5 bases, and 8 bases had no gene match. The length of the CDR3 is 13 residues. Written as DNA, the CDR3 is TGTGCCAGTAGTCCGGGACAGAGCTGGGAGCAGTACTTC. Residues: CASSPGQSWEQYF.

V is TRBV23-1 and J is TRBJ1-4, with TRBD1 matching over 11 bases. TRBV23-1 is reported as an ORF; its role is uncertain. V gave up 7 bases and J gave up 0 bases; unmatched junction bases: 4. The CDR3 is 16 residues long. The CDR3 DNA follows: TGCGCCAGCATCCCGGACAGGGGGCCAACTAATGAAAAACTGTTTTTT. It is translated as CASIPDRGPTNEKLFF.

The chain combines TRBV4-1 with TRBJ2-7; 7 bases agree with TRBD1. This CDR3 is built from 13 residues. Trimming cost V 11 bases and J 4 bases; bases outside gene matches: 11. Germline assignment: CDR1 MGHRA and CDR2 YSYEKL. The CDR3 DNA follows: TGCGCCGGATCACAGGGGTATGGATACGAGCAGTACTTC. Its protein is CAGSQGYGYEQYF.

The chain uses TRBV7-2 and TRBJ2-7; D is unresolved. Germline-derived CDR1 and CDR2 are SGHTA and FQGNSA. Deletions cut 5 bases from V and 6 bases from J, with 20 bases between. The CDR3 has 15 amino acids. The chain's CDR3 is CASSVLIHYRGEQYF. Written as DNA, the CDR3 is TGTGCCAGCAGCGTCCTGATCCATTATCGAGGCGAGCAGTACTTC.

The gene calls are TRBV18 and TRBJ1-1, with no clear D. Germline V gives CDR1 KGHSH, CDR2 LQKENI. CDR3 size: 13 residues. V was clipped by 5 bases and J by 0 bases, with 7 bases between them. CDR3 region: CASSGPVNTEAFF. DNA of the CDR3: TGTGCCAGCTCAGGGCCGGTGAACACTGAAGCTTTCTTT.

J is TRBJ2-7 and V is TRBV5-8; 8 bases map to TRBD1. V trimming: 4 bases; J trimming: 4 bases; junction bases outside the gene matches: 7. In germline, CDR1 is SGHTS, CDR2 YDEGEE. The CDR3 covers 14 residues. As DNA, the CDR3 is TGTGCCAGCAGCAGGCACAGGGGGATGTACGAGCAGTACTTC. Its translation: CASSRHRGMYEQYF.

This clone was counted only a few times. The chain couples TRBV6-2 or TRBV6-3 to TRBJ2-5; 7 bases are shared with TRBD1. This CDR3 has 14 amino acids. V trimming: 0 bases; J trimming: 4 bases; junction bases outside the gene matches: 2. Germline V gene lookup returns CDR1 MNHEY and CDR2 SVGEGT. CDR3 in DNA: TGTGCCAGCAGTTACTCGACAGGGCGAGAGACCCAGTACTTC. Translating it yields CASSYSTGRETQYF.

The chain carries TRBV19 and TRBJ2-2, with 11 bases lining up with TRBD1. From germline, CDR1 is LNHDA and CDR2 SQIVND (reference sequence). The ends lost 1 base at V and 5 bases at J; junction bases unmatched: 0. The CDR3 contains 15 residues. The CDR3 DNA reads TGTGCCAGTAGTATAGGGGACAGGGGGACCGGGGAGCTGTTTTTT. Encoded protein: CASSIGDRGTGELFF. The full variable domain, rest sourced from reference TRBV19 and TRBJ2-2, is DGGITQSPKYLFRKEGQNVTLSCEQNLNHDAMYWYRQDPGQGLRLIYYSQIVNDFQKGDIAEGYSVSREKKESFPLTVTSAQKNPTAFYLCASSIGDRGTGELFFGEGSRLTVL.

A few counts support this clone. The gene calls are TRBV5-8 and TRBJ2-7; 7 nucleotides agree with TRBD2. Germline CDR1 is SGHTS and CDR2 is YDEGEE. V lost 4 bases to trimming and J lost 5 bases; unmatched junction nucleotides: 6. The CDR3 is 13 residues long. This CDR3 reads CASSPGTNNEQYF. DNA of the CDR3: TGTGCCAGCAGCCCCGGGACTAATAACGAGCAGTACTTC.

This chain joins TRBV7-9 and TRBJ1-1, with 8 bases matching TRBD1. Germline V lookup: CDR1 SEHNR, CDR2 FQNEAQ (reference sequence). Trimming took 5 bases from V and 2 from J; bases not matched to a gene: 10. This CDR3 spans 16 amino acids. The CDR3: CASSLTGDLGNTEAFF. For the CDR3, the DNA is TGTGCCAGCAGCCTGACAGGGGATTTAGGAAACACTGAAGCTTTCTTT.

The chain links TRBV28 to TRBJ1-5, with TRBD1 matching 9 bases. Germline V gives CDR1 MDHEN, CDR2 SYDVKM. The ends lost 5 bases at V and 3 bases at J; junction bases unmatched: 8. CDR3 length: 16 amino acids. CDR3 sequence reads: CASSPEGQGLNQPQHF. The DNA for the CDR3 is TGTGCCAGCAGTCCCGAAGGACAGGGGCTCAATCAGCCCCAGCATTTT. The variable domain in full, with the rest retrieved from reference TRBV28 and TRBJ1-5, is DVKVTQSSRYLVKRTGEKVFLECVQDMDHENMFWYRQDPGLGLRLIYFSYDVKMKEKGDIPEGYSVSREKKERFSLILESASTNQTSMYLCASSPEGQGLNQPQHFGDGTRLSIL.

This sequence joins TRBV7-3 and TRBJ2-3; the match to TRBD2 covers 8 bases. Germline trimming cut 5 bases from V and 4 bases from J; bases unmatched to any gene: 11. The CDR3 runs 16 residues. CDR1 and CDR2 from the germline V gene are SGHTA and FQGTGA. CDR3 in amino acids: CASSPERAGVSDTQYF. CDR3 in DNA: TGTGCCAGCAGCCCGGAAAGAGCGGGAGTCTCAGATACGCAGTATTTT. Combining the CDR3 with reference TRBV7-3 and TRBJ2-3 gives the whole variable domain GAGVSQTPSNKVTEKGKYVELRCDPISGHTALYWYRQSLGQGPEFLIYFQGTGAADDSGLPNDRFFAVRPEGSVSTLKIQRTERGDSAVYLCASSPERAGVSDTQYFGPGTRLTVL.

This clone was detected once. The chain recombines TRBV15 with TRBJ2-7, with 7 bases that match TRBD1. CDR1 is LNHNV and CDR2 is YYDKDF in the germline V gene (reference sequence). This CDR3 spans 16 amino acids. V was pared by 3 bases and J by 2 bases, with 10 bases of the junction left unmatched. The CDR3 here is CATSRNPGQPTYEQYF. The CDR3 nucleotides read TGTGCCACCAGCAGGAACCCGGGACAGCCTACCTACGAGCAGTACTTC.

The chain uses TRBV27 and TRBJ2-1; TRBD2 agrees at 7 bases. The CDR3 extends over 14 amino acids. Germline CDR1 is MNHEY and CDR2 is SMNVEV (reference sequence). Germline trimming cut 4 bases from V and 8 bases from J; bases unmatched to any gene: 8. In DNA, the CDR3 is TGTGCCAGCAGTTGGCTGACTAGCCTCCATGAGCAGTTCTTC. This encodes CASSWLTSLHEQFF.

The gene calls are TRBV7-9 and TRBJ1-3; 7 bases align to TRBD1. With V trimmed by 4 bases and J by 0 bases, 12 bases remained unmatched. CDR3 length equals 18 residues. Germline V lookup: CDR1 SEHNR, CDR2 FQNEAQ (reference sequence). CDR3 residues: CASSSTRGAGGSGNTIYF. CDR3 bases: TGTGCCAGCAGCTCCACAAGGGGGGCAGGGGGCTCTGGAAACACCATATATTTT. The whole variable domain, remainder taken from reference TRBV7-9 and TRBJ1-3, is DTGVSQNPRHKITKRGQNVTFRCDPISEHNRLYWYRQTLGQGPEFLTYFQNEAQLEKSRLLSDRFSAERPKGSFSTLEIQRTEQGDSAMYLCASSSTRGAGGSGNTIYFGEGSWLTVV.

The chain couples TRBV6-5 to TRBJ2-4; perhaps TRBD1 as D (6 bases). The CDR3 is made up of 15 amino acids. Germline V gene data show CDR1 as MNHEY and CDR2 as SVGAGI. The V end was cut by 4 bases, the J end by 0 bases, with 10 bases between. The CDR3 coding sequence is TGTGCCAGCAGTTGGGGGCCTCTAGCCAAAAACATTCAGTACTTC. The encoded protein is CASSWGPLAKNIQYF.